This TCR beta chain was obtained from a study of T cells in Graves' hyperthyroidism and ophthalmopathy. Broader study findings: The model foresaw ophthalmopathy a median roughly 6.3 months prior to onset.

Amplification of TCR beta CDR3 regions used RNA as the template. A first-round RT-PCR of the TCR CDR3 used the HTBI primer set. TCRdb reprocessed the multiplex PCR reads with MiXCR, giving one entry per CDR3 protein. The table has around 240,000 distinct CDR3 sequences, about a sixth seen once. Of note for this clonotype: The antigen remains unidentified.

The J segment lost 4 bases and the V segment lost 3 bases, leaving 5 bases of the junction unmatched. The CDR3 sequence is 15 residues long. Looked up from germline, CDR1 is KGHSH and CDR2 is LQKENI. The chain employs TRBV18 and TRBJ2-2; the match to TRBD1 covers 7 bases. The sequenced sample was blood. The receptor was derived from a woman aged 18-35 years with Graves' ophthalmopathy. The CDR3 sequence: CASSPQGVGTGELFF. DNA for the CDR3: TGTGCCAGCTCACCCCAGGGGGTCGGCACCGGGGAGCTGTTTTTT.